Below, 13 T cell receptor beta chains from the same sample are listed, as sequenced in a study of post-analysis software for immune sequencing data. Carried by the TCR beta cDNA libraries were unique molecular identifiers. From the PCR reads, TCRdb called clonotypes with MiXCR, one entry per CDR3 protein. The sample lists 750,000 to 900,000 distinct CDR3 sequences, approximately 44% occurring once. Study results and limitations: In patients, about 5 TRBV segments were more frequent than in controls, with TRBV5-6, TRBV5-1 and TRBV20-1 among them.

These TCRs' antigens remain unknown. Material: blood. Receptor source: a girl aged 10-17 years with multiple sclerosis.

This clonotype appeared a single time. The chain links TRBV7-9 to TRBJ2-1, with D possibly TRBD2 on 5 matching bases. The CDR3 has 16 residues. Germline lookup yields CDR1 SEHNR and CDR2 FQNEAQ (reference sequence). Trimming left V 7 bases short and J 8 bases short, with 24 bases between. The CDR3 loop reads CASTTTSGLGYDEQFF. CDR3 bases: TGTGCCAGCACCACTACTTCGGGGTTAGGTTACGATGAGCAGTTCTTC.

The sample holds a few counts of this clonotype. The V and J genes are TRBV28 and TRBJ1-4; no definite D call. V was cut by 4 bases and J by 3 bases, with 9 bases left in between. Germline V gene lookup returns CDR1 MDHEN and CDR2 SYDVKM. The CDR3 has 14 residues. The CDR3 reads CASSSLRSNEKLFF. The DNA of the CDR3 is TGTGCCAGCAGTTCCTTACGGTCTAATGAAAAACTGTTTTTT.

About this clonotype: One end of the junction varies from germline; a read error may be responsible. V is TRBV3-1 and J is TRBJ2-3; D may be TRBD1 or TRBD2 (6 bases each). CDR1 LGHDT and CDR2 YNNKEL come from the germline V gene (reference sequence). CDR3 length equals 13 residues. CDR3 in amino acids: CASRSSGADTQCF. CDR3 DNA: TGTGCCAGCAGGTCGTCGGGGGCAGATACGCAGTGTTTT.

This rearrangement joins TRBV12-3 or TRBV12-4 to TRBJ1-4; tentative D call: TRBD1 (6 bases). V lost 2 bases and J 6 bases, leaving 13 bases between the germline ends. CDR3 length equals 15 residues. The CDR3 DNA is TGTGCCAGCAGTTTAAGGTCAGCAGGGGATGAAAAACTGTTTTTT. Translation: CASSLRSAGDEKLFF.

V is TRBV5-1 and J is TRBJ2-5, with a tentative D call TRBD2 (6 bases). The V and J ends lost 0 bases and 3 bases respectively, with 12 bases between them. The CDR3 has 15 amino acids. From germline, CDR1 is SGHRS and CDR2 YFSETQ. This chain's CDR3 is CASSLALSGKETQYF. The CDR3 DNA follows: TGCGCCAGCAGCTTGGCCCTTAGCGGAAAAGAGACCCAGTACTTC.

The chain carries TRBV5-1 and TRBJ2-7, with 7 bases aligning to TRBD1. In germline, CDR1 is SGHRS, CDR2 YFSETQ. With 0 bases clipped from V and 4 bases from J, the junction kept 7 bases outside the gene matches. The CDR3 sequence is 15 residues long. The DNA of the CDR3 is TGCGCCAGCAGCTTGGAAGGACAGGCCTTTTACGAGCAGTACTTC. This encodes CASSLEGQAFYEQYF.

The rearrangement links TRBV29-1 to TRBJ1-4, with D possibly being TRBD1 (6 bases). Deletions cut 4 bases from V and 4 bases from J, with 10 bases between. This CDR3 comprises 13 residues. Germline CDR1 is SQVTM and CDR2 is ANQGSEA. The CDR3 sequence is CSVVGGDNEKLFF. The DNA for the CDR3 is TGCAGCGTTGTAGGGGGGGATAATGAAAAACTGTTTTTT.

This clonotype has just a few counts. V usage is TRBV6-2 or TRBV6-3 and J usage is TRBJ2-4, with a weak D call TRBD1 (6 bases). The CDR3 contains 14 residues. The V gene's germline CDR1 is MNHEY and CDR2 SVGEGT. V lost 5 bases and J lost 5, with 13 bases in between. CDR3 protein: CASSAPGQENIQYF. Written as DNA, the CDR3 is TGTGCCAGCAGTGCTCCGGGACAAGAAAACATTCAGTACTTC.

The chain combines TRBV5-1 with TRBJ1-2; D is unclear. V was shortened by 0 bases and J by 8 bases, with 14 bases between the two germline ends. Germline lookup yields CDR1 SGHRS and CDR2 YFSETQ. CDR3 length: 14 amino acids. This CDR3 reads CASSLGDQRAGYTF. Written as DNA, the CDR3 is TGCGCCAGCAGCTTGGGCGACCAGCGGGCGGGCTACACCTTC.

This clonotype was counted between two and nine times. The CDR3 spells CASSSGQRRGYTF. The DNA for the CDR3 is TGTGCCAGCAGTTCCGGACAGAGGAGAGGCTACACCTTC. The rearrangement joins TRBV27 to TRBJ1-2, with D perhaps matching TRBD1 (6 bases). Germline CDR1 reads MNHEY; CDR2 reads SMNVEV (reference sequence). V was shortened by 4 bases and J by 8 bases, with 14 bases between the two germline ends. The CDR3 sequence is 13 residues long.

In this sample, this clonotype turned up a few times. The chain has TRBV5-1 and TRBJ2-3, with D maybe TRBD2 (6 bases). V lost 4 bases and J lost 0, with 24 bases in between. Germline V CDR1 and CDR2: SGHRS, YFSETQ. The CDR3 contains 19 residues. CDR3 coding DNA: TGCGCCAGCAGCGGAGGGAGTCTGAGGTCTAGCCTCAGCACAGATACGCAGTATTTT. Translating gives CASSGGSLRSSLSTDTQYF.

The chain employs TRBV5-5 and TRBJ1-5; D perhaps matches TRBD1 (5 bases). Germline V gene lookup returns CDR1 SGHKS and CDR2 YYEKEE (reference sequence). The CDR3 loop spans 14 amino acids. The V end lost 0 bases, the J end lost 7 bases, and 11 bases lay between the germline ends. The CDR3 reads CASSLEAGDQPQHF. DNA for the CDR3: TGTGCCAGCAGCTTGGAGGCGGGGGACCAGCCCCAGCATTTT.

The sample holds a few counts of this clonotype. The gene calls are TRBV2 and TRBJ1-5, with D perhaps TRBD1 (5 bases). V dropped 4 bases and J dropped 7 bases, with 14 bases sitting between them. CDR1 and CDR2 (germline): SNHLY, FYNNEI. This CDR3 is built from 14 residues. The CDR3 nucleotides are TGTGCCAGCAGTGGGGGACGGCGGGAGCAGCCCCAGCATTTT. Its protein is CASSGGRREQPQHF. Using reference TRBV2 and TRBJ1-5 for the parts outside the CDR3, the full variable domain is EPEVTQTPSHQVTQMGQEVILRCVPISNHLYFYWYRQILGQKVEFLVSFYNNEISEKSEIFDDQFSVERPDGSNFTLKIRSTKLEDSAMYFCASSGGRREQPQHFGDGTRLSIL.